These 27 T cell receptor beta chains share one sample of origin, sequenced in a study of human T cells and chemical hapten exposure. TCRdb re-analysed the RACE reads in MiXCR, keeping a single row per CDR3 protein. The sample has about 120,000 distinct CDR3 sequences; roughly 13% are singletons. Time point described: pre-sensitization, week 0. Noted treatment: therapeutic diphenylcyclopropenone sensitization with weekly scalp DPC. The sequences come from whole blood, collected in connection with sensitization to the hapten diphenylcyclopropenone (DPC). The source of these receptors is a young woman with alopecia areata. Some clones in this sample may be carry-over from other donors' samples.

J is TRBJ1-1 and V is TRBV6-5; no firm D call. Trimming took 0 bases from V and 1 from J, leaving 9 bases between them. Per germline, CDR1 MNHEY and CDR2 SVGAGI. CDR3 length: 15 residues. This chain's CDR3 is CASSYSNRRNTEAFF. DNA of the CDR3: TGTGCCAGCAGTTACTCGAATCGCAGGAACACTGAAGCTTTCTTT.

This clonotype came up a few times. The chain has TRBV20-1 and TRBJ2-7; D unresolved. The V end lost 1 base, the J end lost 4 bases, and 8 bases lay between the germline ends. Looked up from germline, CDR1 is DFQATT and CDR2 is SNEGSKA (reference sequence). This CDR3 is built from 12 residues. CDR3 sequence: CSARVYQYEQYF. CDR3 DNA sequence: TGCAGTGCTAGAGTATACCAGTACGAGCAGTACTTC.

Many counts were recorded for this clonotype. The gene calls are TRBV27 and TRBJ1-1, with TRBD1 matching over 9 bases. In germline, CDR1 is MNHEY, CDR2 SMNVEV (reference sequence). The CDR3 totals 16 residues. Trimming cost V 6 bases and J 8 bases; bases outside gene matches: 16. The CDR3 coding sequence is TGTGCCAGCAGCCACCTGCCGGGACAGGGTCTCTCGGAAGCTTTCTTT. It is translated as CASSHLPGQGLSEAFF.

This clonotype has just a few counts. One end of the junction fails to match germline, which may point to a read error. This chain connects TRBV10-3 to TRBJ1-2; D is undetermined. The CDR3 loop spans 12 amino acids. Germline CDR1 ENHRY, CDR2 SYGVKD. The CDR3 nucleotides read TGTGCCATCAGTGAGTCCTTGCGGACCCGTCACTTC. Amino acids: CAISESLRTRHF.

CDR3 protein: CASSPGTGGQAFF. The CDR3 DNA follows: TGTGCCAGCAGCCCCGGGACAGGGGGCCAAGCTTTCTTT. The chain is built from TRBV3-1 and TRBJ1-1; 12 bases are a match to TRBD1. V lost 4 bases and J lost 9; bases outside the gene matches: 3. In germline, CDR1 is LGHDT, CDR2 YNNKEL (reference sequence). The CDR3 is 13 residues long.

This clonotype was found a few times. V gene TRBV18 combines with J gene TRBJ1-1; TRBD1 is a possible D gene (5 bases). Looked up from germline, CDR1 is KGHSH and CDR2 is LQKENI. The CDR3 extends over 13 amino acids. Trimming took 6 bases from V and 10 from J, leaving 18 bases between them. CDR3 coding DNA: TGTGCCAGCTCCCCGACGGATCCGGGGGGAGCTTTCTTT. Its translation is CASSPTDPGGAFF.

This clonotype was counted many times. The gene calls are TRBV7-9 and TRBJ1-5; D uncertain. The ends were cut back, 2 bases at V and 5 bases at J, with 7 bases in the middle. Germline CDR1 is SEHNR and CDR2 is FQNEAQ (reference sequence). CDR3 length equals 13 residues. The CDR3, as DNA: TGTGCCAGCAGCTTACTCGGCCATCAGCCCCAGCATTTT. This gives the protein CASSLLGHQPQHF.

In its sample, this clonotype was seen a few times. The V call is TRBV7-6, the J call TRBJ1-5, with 10 nucleotides matching TRBD1. This CDR3 comprises 15 residues. V shed 5 bases and J 4 bases; nucleotides not matched to a gene: 5. The V gene's germline CDR1 is SGHVS and CDR2 FNYEAQ. Written as DNA, the CDR3 is TGTGCCAGCAGCCCCGGACAGGGGGGAAATCAGCCCCAGCATTTT. Translation: CASSPGQGGNQPQHF.

The rearrangement uses TRBV2 and TRBJ2-5; TRBD2 agrees at 8 bases. Trimming removed 4 bases from V and 1 base from J; junction bases left unmatched: 11. From germline, CDR1 is SNHLY and CDR2 FYNNEI. The CDR3 consists of 17 residues. CDR3 in amino acids: CASSVIGVAGTQETQYF. CDR3 coding DNA: TGTGCCAGCAGTGTAATCGGGGTAGCGGGGACCCAAGAGACCCAGTACTTC. The full variable domain, its missing parts supplied by reference TRBV2 and TRBJ2-5, is EPEVTQTPSHQVTQMGQEVILRCVPISNHLYFYWYRQILGQKVEFLVSFYNNEISEKSEIFDDQFSVERPDGSNFTLKIRSTKLEDSAMYFCASSVIGVAGTQETQYFGPGTRLLVL.

The chain couples TRBV6-2 or TRBV6-3 to TRBJ1-5; D is uncertain. Germline V gives CDR1 MNHEY, CDR2 SVGEGT. The length of the CDR3 is 11 residues. V was trimmed by 6 bases and J by 9 bases, leaving 9 bases between them. The chain's CDR3 is CASSDAAPQHF. For the CDR3, the DNA is TGTGCCAGCAGCGATGCAGCGCCCCAGCATTTT.

The V call is TRBV3-1, the J call TRBJ2-1, with D possibly being TRBD2 (5 bases). The V and J ends lost 3 bases and 0 bases respectively, with 9 bases between them. The CDR3 runs to 15 residues. From germline, CDR1 is LGHDT and CDR2 YNNKEL (reference sequence). The DNA of the CDR3 is TGTGCCAGCAGCCACACGGGGTACTCCTACAATGAGCAGTTCTTC. Translation: CASSHTGYSYNEQFF.

The chain employs TRBV18 and TRBJ2-7; D remains ambiguous. The CDR3 is made up of 15 amino acids. Looked up from germline, CDR1 is KGHSH and CDR2 is LQKENI. Trimming took off 1 base at V and 0 bases at J, with 10 bases between the two ends. CDR3 bases: TGTGCCAGCTCACCACTGGGAAAGGGCTCCTACGAGCAGTACTTC. As protein: CASSPLGKGSYEQYF.

The chain employs TRBV29-1 and TRBJ1-3; the D gene is possibly TRBD1 (5 bases). Trimming removed 6 bases from V and 9 bases from J, with 9 bases in between. The length of the CDR3 is 10 residues. The germline CDR1 and CDR2 sequences are SQVTM and ANQGSEA. CDR3 DNA: TGCAGCGTCAGGGAGGGCACCATATATTTT. This gives the protein CSVREGTIYF. Looking up the rest from reference TRBV29-1 and TRBJ1-3 gives the full variable domain: SAVISQKPSRDICQRGTSLTIQCQVDSQVTMMFWYRQQPGQSLTLIATANQGSEATYESGFVIDKFPISRPNLTFSTLTVSNMSPEDSSIYLCSVREGTIYFGEGSWLTVV.

This clonotype was seen many times. This chain connects TRBV20-1 to TRBJ1-4; D is uncertain. The CDR3 totals 15 residues. Germline lookup yields CDR1 DFQATT and CDR2 SNEGSKA (reference sequence). Trimming stripped 5 bases from V and 7 bases from J, with 20 bases between. The CDR3 nucleotides are TGCAGTGCTCGTCCGGGGAAGGGTAAAAGTGAAAAACTGTTTTTT. Translating it yields CSARPGKGKSEKLFF.

This clonotype occurred many times. The chain has TRBV6-1 and TRBJ2-5, with 9 nucleotides matching TRBD1. With 5 bases clipped from V and 1 base from J, the junction kept 2 bases outside the gene matches. CDR3 length equals 14 residues. Germline V gene data show CDR1 as MNHNS and CDR2 as SASEGT. CDR3 region: CASSPTGGQETQYF. CDR3 sequence (DNA): TGTGCCAGCAGTCCGACAGGGGGCCAAGAGACCCAGTACTTC.

In this sample, this clonotype turned up a few times. This rearrangement joins TRBV20-1 to TRBJ2-3, with 8 bases that match TRBD2. The CDR3 totals 16 residues. V was pared by 2 bases and J by 1 base, with 8 bases of the junction left unmatched. Germline CDR1 reads DFQATT; CDR2 reads SNEGSKA (reference sequence). The CDR3 nucleotides read TGCAGTGCTAGATCAGCCGGGGGGGGCGGCACAGATACGCAGTATTTT. Protein product: CSARSAGGGGTDTQYF.

This clonotype showed up many times. The genes are TRBV4-3 and TRBJ2-1, with 8 bases aligning to TRBD2. J gave up 4 bases and V 3 bases, and 11 bases lay outside the gene matches. The CDR3 extends over 17 amino acids. CDR1 and CDR2 from the germline V gene are LGHNA and YSLEER. The CDR3 loop is CASSQAYQRGKYNEQFF. CDR3 nucleotides: TGCGCCAGCAGCCAGGCCTATCAGCGGGGGAAATACAATGAGCAGTTCTTC.

This clonotype has just a few counts. V and J are TRBV15 and TRBJ2-7; D is unresolved. V was clipped by 1 base and J by 2 bases, with 9 bases between them. Germline CDR1 LNHNV, CDR2 YYDKDF (reference sequence). The CDR3 has 14 residues. CDR3 residues: CATSRGTTTYEQYF. The DNA for the CDR3 is TGTGCCACCAGCAGAGGTACTACTACCTACGAGCAGTACTTC.

The chain combines TRBV25-1 with TRBJ2-3, with D unresolved. Germline V gives CDR1 MGHDK, CDR2 SYGVNS. The CDR3 spans 12 residues. V lost 8 bases to trimming and J lost 5 bases, with 11 bases between them. Written as DNA, the CDR3 is TGTGCCAGCCGTTCGCAAGGAGATACGCAGTATTTT. It encodes CASRSQGDTQYF.

This clonotype showed up just once. Being one base from a much bigger clone, this may be a read error. In this CDR3 the conserved last residue, phenylalanine or tryptophan, is missing, so a read error is likely. The chain carries TRBV4-3 and TRBJ1-6; 8 bases align to TRBD1. The trim removed 4 bases at V and 7 bases at J, leaving 9 bases unmatched. CDR1 LGHNA and CDR2 YSLEER come from the germline V gene. The CDR3 spans 16 residues. CDR3 bases: TGCGCCAGCAGCCCGCAAAGGACAGGGATAAATTCACCCCTCCACTCT. Its protein is CASSPQRTGINSPLHS.

The rearrangement links TRBV6-5 to TRBJ1-4; TRBD1 matches 8 bases. The germline CDR1 and CDR2 sequences are MNHEY and SVGAGI. The length of the CDR3 is 16 residues. J was trimmed by 5 bases and V by 4 bases; bases with no gene match: 9. CDR3 sequence: CASSFRNRGANEKLFF. The CDR3 DNA is TGTGCCAGCAGTTTCAGAAACAGGGGGGCAAATGAAAAACTGTTTTTT.

J is TRBJ2-5 and V is TRBV30; D uncertain. Germline V gene sequence: CDR1 GTSNPN, CDR2 SVGIG (reference sequence). Trimming shortened V by 4 bases and J by 4 bases, and 10 bases separated the two germline ends. The CDR3 extends over 12 amino acids. The CDR3 loop reads CAWNPGRETQYF. CDR3 nucleotides: TGTGCCTGGAACCCCGGAAGAGAGACCCAGTACTTC.

The table lists this clonotype with many counts. CDR3 DNA sequence: TGTGCCAGCAGCTTTGTGAGGGGAGAATCAGAAGCTTTCTTT. It translates to CASSFVRGESEAFF. V gene TRBV2 combines with J gene TRBJ1-1, with a possible D match to TRBD1 (5 bases). CDR1 is SNHLY and CDR2 is FYNNEI in the germline V gene. This CDR3 has 14 residues. Deletions cut 6 bases from V and 8 bases from J, with 19 bases between.

This clonotype has a count of ten or more. This chain uses TRBV6-8 with TRBJ1-4; maybe TRBD1 (6 bases). The germline gives CDR1 MNHGY, CDR2 SAAAGT. V lost 6 bases, J lost 7 bases, and 18 bases lay in between. This CDR3 spans 15 amino acids. CDR3 sequence (DNA): TGTGCCAGCAGCCGCGACAGGTGGGCTATTGAAAAACTGTTTTTT. Translating gives CASSRDRWAIEKLFF.

V gene TRBV7-2 combines with J gene TRBJ1-2; D may be TRBD1 (6 bases). Germline CDR1 reads SGHTA; CDR2 reads FQGNSA. V shed 0 bases and J shed 6 bases, with 11 bases lying between them. CDR3 length: 14 residues. DNA for the CDR3: TGTGCCAGCAGCTTAGCGGGCCAGGGGCATGGCTACACCTTC. It encodes CASSLAGQGHGYTF.

The chain combines TRBV29-1 with TRBJ2-2; TRBD1 is a possible D gene (6 bases). CDR1 is SQVTM, CDR2 ANQGSEA, per germline. V was clipped by 0 bases and J by 6 bases, with 14 bases between them. The CDR3 extends over 15 amino acids. The CDR3 loop is CSVEDQGKGAGELFF. The CDR3 DNA sequence: TGCAGCGTTGAAGATCAGGGGAAGGGGGCCGGGGAGCTGTTTTTT.

This sequence joins TRBV30 and TRBJ1-2, with 7 bases fitting TRBD1. CDR3 length: 13 amino acids. The germline V gene has CDR1 GTSNPN and CDR2 SVGIG (reference sequence). J lost 4 bases, V lost 2 bases, and 4 bases had no gene match. DNA of the CDR3: TGTGCCTGGAGTAGGGGGCAGGGCTATGGCTACACCTTC. Its protein is CAWSRGQGYGYTF.